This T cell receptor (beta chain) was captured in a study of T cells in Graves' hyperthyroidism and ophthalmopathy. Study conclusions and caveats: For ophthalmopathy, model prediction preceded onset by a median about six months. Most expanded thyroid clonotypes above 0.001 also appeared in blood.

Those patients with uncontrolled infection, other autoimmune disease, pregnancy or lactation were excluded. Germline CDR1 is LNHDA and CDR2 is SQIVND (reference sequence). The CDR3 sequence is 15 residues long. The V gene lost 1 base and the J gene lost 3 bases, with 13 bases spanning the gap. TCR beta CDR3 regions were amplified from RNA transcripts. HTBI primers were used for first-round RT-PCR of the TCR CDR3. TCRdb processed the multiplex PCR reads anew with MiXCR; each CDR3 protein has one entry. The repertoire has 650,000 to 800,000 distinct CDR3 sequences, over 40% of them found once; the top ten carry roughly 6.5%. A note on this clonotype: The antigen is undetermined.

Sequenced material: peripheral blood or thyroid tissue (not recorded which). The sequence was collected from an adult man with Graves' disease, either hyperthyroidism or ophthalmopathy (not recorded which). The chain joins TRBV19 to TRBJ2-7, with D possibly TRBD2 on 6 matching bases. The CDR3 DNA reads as TGTGCCAGTAGTATAGCGGGAGAAATGGTCTACGAGCAGTACTTC. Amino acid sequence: CASSIAGEMVYEQYF.